The 27 T cell receptor beta chains reported below all come from one sample, sequenced in a study of cytomegalovirus exposure and HLA in healthy donors (dated by TCRdb to the late 2010s). The protocol used for the library was the immunoSEQ multiplex PCR assay. The multiplex PCR relied on a mix of 60 forward primers for TCR Vbeta segments and 13 reverse primers for TCR Jbeta segments. TCRdb stores this immuneACCESS table with in-frame sequences only. Part of the clones is absent; in the studies checked, under half of the shortfall reflects unresolved V genes, and no reason is known for the rest. The sample table lists approximately 120,000 clones, more than 60% of them with a count of one. The ten biggest clones cover about 13% of the sample. The sequenced sample consisted of PBMCs. These receptors all come from a woman aged 55 to 70 in good health and CMV-seropositive.

This chain connects TRBV19 to TRBJ1-2, with 9 bases fitting TRBD1. The CDR3 is made up of 15 amino acids. The trim removed 7 bases at V and 3 bases at J, leaving 9 bases unmatched. Germline CDR1 and CDR2: LNHDA and SQIVND (reference sequence). As DNA, the CDR3 is TGTGCCAGTATCAAGACAGGGGGTAGGGACTATGGCTACACCTTC. It encodes CASIKTGGRDYGYTF.

The genes are TRBV28 and TRBJ1-1; D perhaps matches TRBD1 (6 bases). This CDR3 comprises 11 residues. Germline CDR1 reads MDHEN; CDR2 reads SYDVKM. V lost 4 bases, J lost 7 bases, and 7 bases lay in between. The CDR3 DNA sequence: TGTGCCAGCAGTTCACAGGGTGAAGCTTTCTTT. Its protein is CASSSQGEAFF.

CDR3 sequence (DNA): TGTGCCAGCAGGACGACAGGTTTGAGCTCTGGGGCCAACGTCCTGACTTTC. Protein: CASRTTGLSSGANVLTF. The chain uses TRBV5-6 and TRBJ2-6; the D gene is possibly TRBD1 (6 bases). Germline V gene sequence: CDR1 SGHDT, CDR2 YYEEEE. The CDR3 has 17 amino acids. V was cut by 5 bases and J by 0 bases, with 15 bases left in between.

The chain recombines TRBV2 with TRBJ1-3, with D unclear. The germline V gene encodes CDR1 SNHLY and CDR2 FYNNEI. The CDR3 is 14 amino acids. The V end was cut by 7 bases, the J end by 2 bases, with 12 bases between. CDR3 bases: TGTGCCAGCAAAGGAACAGTTACTGGAAACACCATATATTTT. Its protein is CASKGTVTGNTIYF.

The chain has TRBV6-6 and TRBJ2-7; 9 bases align to TRBD1. Germline trimming cut 6 bases from V and 4 bases from J; bases unmatched to any gene: 7. Germline V gives CDR1 MNHNY, CDR2 SVGAGI (reference sequence). The CDR3 has 14 residues. The CDR3 nucleotides are TGTGCCAGCAGCCACGGGACAGGGTCTTACGAGCAGTACTTC. Its translation is CASSHGTGSYEQYF.

The genes are TRBV21-1 and TRBJ1-2. TRBV21-1 has pseudogene status. The CDR3 totals 14 residues. CDR3 residues: CASSKVGGNYGYTF. The CDR3 DNA is TGTGCCAGCAGCAAAGTCGGAGGGAACTATGGCTACACCTTC.

Points on this clone: This sample also contains other DNA sequences that code for the same CDR3. The V call is TRBV18, the J call TRBJ2-1, with 11 positions matching TRBD2. In germline, CDR1 is KGHSH, CDR2 LQKENI. After removal of 3 bases from V and 3 bases from J, the junction contained 1 base not matched to a gene. This CDR3 spans 15 amino acids. The DNA of the CDR3 is TGTGCCAGCTCACCGCTAGCGGGGGGCTACAATGAGCAGTTCTTC. Its protein product is CASSPLAGGYNEQFF.

The V and J genes are TRBV19 and TRBJ1-1, with a tentative D call TRBD1 (5 bases). The CDR3 has 14 amino acids. The V gene lost 3 bases and the J gene lost 6 bases, with 14 bases spanning the gap. Germline V gives CDR1 LNHDA, CDR2 SQIVND (reference sequence). The DNA for the CDR3 is TGTGCCAGTAGTATTAGAGGCAGGGCTTCTGAAGCTTTCTTT. Residues: CASSIRGRASEAFF.

J is TRBJ2-7 and V is TRBV6-5; 8 nucleotides agree with TRBD1. The CDR3 is 16 amino acids. V lost 3 bases and J lost 6; bases outside the gene matches: 13. CDR1 and CDR2 (germline): MNHEY, SVGAGI. CDR3 sequence: CASSYGDRRYLSEQYF. In DNA, the CDR3 is TGTGCCAGCAGTTATGGGGACAGGCGTTACCTAAGCGAGCAGTACTTC.

The V and J genes are TRBV6-5 and TRBJ2-2; TRBD1 aligns across 7 bases. The CDR3 length is 16 residues. In germline, CDR1 is MNHEY, CDR2 SVGAGI. V shed 4 bases and J 2 bases; nucleotides not matched to a gene: 7. The CDR3 nucleotides read TGTGCCAGCAGTTCGGGACAGACCTCCAACACCGGGGAGCTGTTTTTT. The encoded protein is CASSSGQTSNTGELFF.

The count of this clone is one. The rearrangement joins TRBV28 to TRBJ1-1; D uncertain. CDR3 size: 13 residues. The germline V and J ends were trimmed by 7 bases and 0 bases, with 9 bases remaining between them. CDR1 MDHEN and CDR2 SYDVKM come from the germline V gene. This chain's CDR3 is CASIADMNTEAFF. The CDR3 coding sequence is TGTGCCAGCATTGCCGACATGAACACTGAAGCTTTCTTT.

This clone was recorded a few times. V and J are TRBV30 and TRBJ1-1; D not resolved. Germline lookup yields CDR1 GTSNPN and CDR2 SVGIG (reference sequence). V was clipped by 6 bases and J by 2 bases, with 13 bases between them. CDR3 length: 13 amino acids. CDR3 in DNA: TGTGCCTGTCGCTGGCAATTAAACACTGAAGCTTTCTTT. It specifies CACRWQLNTEAFF. The whole variable domain, remainder taken from reference TRBV30 and TRBJ1-1, is SQTIHQWPATLVQPVGSPLSLECTVEGTSNPNLYWYRQAAGRGLQLLFYSVGIGQISSEVPQNLSASRPQDRQFILSSKKLLLSDSGFYLCACRWQLNTEAFFGQGTRLTVV.

The rearrangement links TRBV6-6 to TRBJ2-5; the match to TRBD2 covers 7 bases. The CDR3 length is 14 residues. Trimming removed 6 bases from V and 4 bases from J; junction bases left unmatched: 8. Germline V gene lookup returns CDR1 MNHNY and CDR2 SVGAGI (reference sequence). The CDR3 protein is CASSLGTNVETQYF. CDR3 nucleotides: TGTGCCAGCAGCCTCGGGACTAATGTAGAGACCCAGTACTTC.

The J gene is TRBJ1-1, the V gene TRBV11-1; TRBD1 aligns across 9 bases. Germline CDR1 and CDR2: SGHAT and FQDESV (reference sequence). With V trimmed by 4 bases and J by 4 bases, 4 bases remained unmatched. This CDR3 comprises 14 residues. CDR3 region: CASSYRTGVTEAFF. CDR3 in DNA: TGTGCCAGCAGCTATCGGACAGGGGTCACTGAAGCTTTCTTT.

This clone occurred a few times. This chain connects TRBV6-6 to TRBJ2-3; TRBD2 matches 11 bases. Germline-derived CDR1 and CDR2 are MNHNY and SVGAGI (reference sequence). The trim removed 6 bases at V and 6 bases at J, leaving 2 bases unmatched. The CDR3 spans 13 residues. The CDR3 reads CASRTSGTDTQYF. The CDR3 DNA is TGTGCCAGCAGGACTAGCGGGACCGATACGCAGTATTTT.

As concerns this clone: One end of the junction fails to match germline, which may point to a read error. J is TRBJ2-1 and V is TRBV9; D might be TRBD1 (5 bases). Germline lookup yields CDR1 SGDLS and CDR2 YYNGEE. The CDR3 totals 15 residues. The chain's CDR3 is CASSVVEQVYNGQFF. CDR3 DNA sequence: TGTGCCAGCAGCGTAGTAGAACAGGTCTACAATGGGCAGTTCTTC.

V usage is TRBV7-2 and J usage is TRBJ2-7, with TRBD2 identical over 11 bases. The trim removed 2 bases at V and 4 bases at J, leaving 7 bases unmatched. CDR1 is SGHTA and CDR2 is FQGNSA in the germline V gene. This CDR3 has 16 residues. CDR3: CASSLYGTSGAYEQYF. The CDR3 coding sequence is TGTGCCAGCAGCTTATATGGGACTAGCGGTGCGTACGAGCAGTACTTC.

The rearrangement links TRBV4-2 to TRBJ2-5, with TRBD2 as a possible D gene (6 bases). The germline gives CDR1 LGHNA, CDR2 YNFKEQ. The CDR3 is made up of 15 amino acids. V lost 4 bases, J lost 2 bases, and 14 bases lay in between. The CDR3: CASSLSRREQETQYF. In DNA, the CDR3 is TGTGCCAGCAGCCTAAGTAGGCGGGAACAAGAGACCCAGTACTTC.

The genes are TRBV7-2 and TRBJ1-6; D remains ambiguous. V was shortened by 0 bases and J by 5 bases, with 11 bases between the two germline ends. Germline CDR1 reads SGHTA; CDR2 reads FQGNSA. The CDR3 spans 16 residues. The CDR3 bases are TGTGCCAGCAGCTTAGCGTGGCGGCTGCATAATTCACCCCTCCACTTT. Translating gives CASSLAWRLHNSPLHF.

The V call is TRBV30, the J call TRBJ2-4; weak D call: TRBD1 (6 bases). Germline V gene sequence: CDR1 GTSNPN, CDR2 SVGIG (reference sequence). CDR3 length equals 15 residues. The V end lost 2 bases, the J end lost 6 bases, and 17 bases lay between the germline ends. The CDR3 loop reads CAWSPEGSRGNIQYF. The DNA for the CDR3 is TGTGCCTGGAGTCCGGAAGGTTCCAGGGGAAACATTCAGTACTTC.

A note on this clone: One end of the junction does not line up with germline, which may come from a read error. The chain carries TRBV5-1 and TRBJ1-1; D is unclear. CDR3 length: 15 residues. The germline CDR1 and CDR2 sequences are SGHRS and YFSETQ. Here the CDR3 reads CASSLLTATNTYGVF. In DNA, the CDR3 is TGCGCCAGCAGCCTACTAACAGCTACGAACACTTACGGGGTCTTT.

This clone occurred a few times. The chain employs TRBV11-1 and TRBJ1-1; D ambiguous. Germline CDR1 and CDR2: SGHAT and FQDESV (reference sequence). This CDR3 has 14 amino acids. V lost 0 bases and J lost 5, with 10 bases in between. In DNA, the CDR3 is TGTGCCAGCAGCTTAGCGGGGAGGCAGACTGAAGCTTTCTTT. It is translated as CASSLAGRQTEAFF.

This rearrangement joins TRBV21-1 to TRBJ2-7; the table gives TRBD1 as D, unverified against the DNA. TRBV21-1 is a pseudogene locus. The CDR3 consists of 12 residues. The DNA for the CDR3 is TGTGCCAGAAGGGACAGGGGTTACGAGCAGTACTTC. Its translation is CARRDRGYEQYF.

The chain is built from TRBV5-4 and TRBJ2-3; D may be TRBD2 (5 bases). CDR1 is SGHNT and CDR2 is YYREEE in the germline V gene (reference sequence). Trimming took 0 bases from V and 0 from J, leaving 11 bases between them. This CDR3 has 16 amino acids. Written as DNA, the CDR3 is TGTGCCAGCAGCTTGGGAGGGTTGGGAAGCACAGATACGCAGTATTTT. Its translation: CASSLGGLGSTDTQYF.

The rearrangement joins TRBV7-9 to TRBJ2-7; 8 bases map to TRBD2. Germline V CDR1 and CDR2: SEHNR, FQNEAQ (reference sequence). V trimming: 6 bases; J trimming: 0 bases; junction bases outside the gene matches: 7. The CDR3 totals 15 residues. CDR3 in DNA: TGTGCCAGCAGTACCCCCGGGGGGGGCTCCTACGAGCAGTACTTC. It encodes CASSTPGGGSYEQYF.

This rearrangement joins TRBV27 to TRBJ1-2; a weak D match, TRBD1 (5 bases). The CDR3 length is 15 residues. Per germline, CDR1 MNHEY and CDR2 SMNVEV (reference sequence). Trimming stripped 2 bases from V and 5 bases from J, with 15 bases between. The CDR3 here is CASSLGRGGLYGYTF. CDR3 bases: TGTGCCAGCAGTTTAGGCCGGGGGGGACTGTATGGCTACACCTTC.

This CDR3 is CASMLDLNTEAFF. In DNA, the CDR3 is TGTGCCAGTATGCTCGACTTGAACACTGAAGCTTTCTTT. The rearrangement uses TRBV2 and TRBJ1-1; no definite D call. Trimming removed 9 bases from V and 0 bases from J, with 11 bases in between. Germline V gene sequence: CDR1 SNHLY, CDR2 FYNNEI. This CDR3 is built from 13 residues.